What follows is one T cell receptor beta chain and its context. This clonotype came up many times. What this receptor recognizes is not known. Base qualities are missing; no much larger clone stands one base away. This record comes from a study of T-cell memory formation after mild COVID-19 (dated by TCRdb to the early 2020s). Regarding the complete study: TCR sequence clusters from the two donors were largely donor specific. In a couple of donors, T-cell clones that expanded and contracted after mild COVID-19 were tracked by sequencing TCRalpha and TCRbeta repertoires over time. The cohort comprised two young, previously healthy adult volunteers, one female and one male. General conclusions and limits of the study: Contracting CD4+ clones were found mainly in CM and EM memory subsets, while CD8+ clones were enriched in EMRA. Clones contracting from day 15 to 85 had balanced CD4/CD8 phenotypes, while a second wave expanding from day 15 to 37 was biased towards CD4+. SARS-CoV-2 specificity of the second-wave clones peaking on day 37 was not confirmed. Some responding clones were detected in pre-infection memory, which suggested that pre-existing cross-reactive memory T cells had joined the SARS-CoV-2 response. Only a couple of mild cases were covered in the study, and larger cohorts including severe cases with pre-infection samples were considered necessary.

From cysteine to phenylalanine, the CDR3 is 15 amino acids long. Only the CDR3 DNA stays, 45 bases, in frame from base 1. Taken from the germline V gene, the CDR1 and CDR2 loops are SGHTA and FQGTGA. V lost 0 bases and J lost 4 bases; the stretch between them is 11 bases long. Sequencing relied on an Illumina NovaSeq 6000. Using 5'RACE with constant-segment primers, TCRalpha and TCRbeta cDNA libraries were constructed, with sample barcodes and unique molecular identifiers added in the process. RNA was extracted from every sample with Trizol reagent. Library amplification was performed in two PCR steps, and a second sample barcode and Illumina TruSeq adapters were introduced in the second step. The libraries were sequenced on an Illumina NovaSeq using 2 x 150 bp paired-end reads. Concerning the study's data processing: Demultiplexing of reads and collapsing into UMI-guided consensus sequences were performed with migec v1.2.7. With mixcr v2.1.11, UMI consensuses were aligned to TRA and TRB V and J templates and assembled into clonotypes. Expanded or contracted clonotypes were those called significant by both edgeR and NoisET, with noise models trained on biological replicates. For edgeR calls, the thresholds were a false discovery rate-adjusted p below 0.01 and a log2 fold-change of 1. As an exploratory analysis of dynamics, max-normalized trajectories of the 1000 most abundant clonotypes were examined with PCA combined with hierarchical clustering. Separately sequenced CD4+ and CD8+ repertoires were used to assign the CD4 or CD8 phenotype of responding clones. Using fastp at Q25 and MiXCR, TCRdb reprocessed the public reads and kept productive beta chains. One record per CDR3 amino acid sequence lists the most common genes and DNA. Clone size and V and J calls follow TCRdb, not the original study. The sample contains about 340,000 distinct CDR3 sequences, 13% of them found a single time. The ten largest clones take up around 21% of the sample.

Ficoll-Paque density gradient centrifugation was used to isolate PBMCs. Input material: PBMCs or a T cell subset sorted from them (not recorded which). Recombination linked TRBV7-3 to TRBJ2-3, and the D gene may be TRBD2, 5 bases matching. This sequence originates from a man between 18 and 29 years old who had mild COVID-19 (a few samples of this study predate the infection). The sample titles of this study are shuffled in the database, so cell type and time point are left out; the donor was told from shared clones. The CDR3 amino acid sequence is: CASSLTRVVSDTQYF. The nucleotides read TGTGCCAGCAGCTTAACGCGGGTTGTGTCAGATACGCAGTATTTT.